The 25 T cell receptor beta chains given below trace back to one sample, sequenced in a study of shared clonotypes between healthy human individuals. Method: immunoSEQ multiplex PCR; TCRdb's copy keeps in-frame clones and lacks some. The sample shows a few million clones, roughly 93% of them seen only once. Sequenced sample: naive CD4+ T cells from PBMCs. Subset specified: CD45RA+ positively selected. Receptor source: a man between 18 and 35 years old in good health. Some clones in this sample may be carry-over from other donors' samples.

This clone has a single count. This sequence joins TRBV6-5 and TRBJ1-3, with D possibly matching TRBD1 (6 bases). Trimming stripped 6 bases from V and 1 base from J, with 13 bases between. The CDR3 runs 15 residues. Germline loops: CDR1 MNHEY, CDR2 SVGAGI. CDR3 sequence: CASSSEDRSGNTIYF. The DNA for the CDR3 is TGTGCCAGCAGCTCAGAAGACAGGTCTGGAAACACCATATATTTT.

This chain links TRBV5-1 with TRBJ2-1, with TRBD1 identical over 7 bases. The CDR3 has 14 amino acids. The trim removed 5 bases at V and 8 bases at J, leaving 10 bases unmatched. Per germline, CDR1 SGHRS and CDR2 YFSETQ. This chain's CDR3 is CASRAGTVSDEQFF. For the CDR3, the DNA is TGCGCCAGCAGGGCCGGGACAGTGAGCGATGAGCAGTTCTTC.

Remarks on this clone: Other DNA sequences within the sample encode an identical CDR3. The chain combines TRBV7-9 with TRBJ2-7; D is undetermined. Germline V gives CDR1 SEHNR, CDR2 FQNEAQ (reference sequence). The V gene lost 0 bases and the J gene lost 4 bases, with 7 bases spanning the gap. This CDR3 has 13 residues. The CDR3 DNA follows: TGTGCCAGCAGCTTAGCTGGCGGTTACGAGCAGTACTTC. This codes for CASSLAGGYEQYF.

This chain joins TRBV7-9 and TRBJ2-7; the match to TRBD2 covers 12 bases. Germline CDR1 is SEHNR and CDR2 is FQNEAQ (reference sequence). The CDR3 consists of 18 residues. V shed 4 bases and J 2 bases; nucleotides not matched to a gene: 12. The CDR3 region is CASSSDPGLAGGTYEQYF. In DNA form, the CDR3 reads TGTGCCAGCAGCTCTGATCCAGGGCTAGCGGGAGGGACCTACGAGCAGTACTTC.

In regard to this clone: This CDR3 is also generated by other DNA sequences in the sample. The J gene is TRBJ2-5, the V gene TRBV4-1; D is ambiguous. CDR1 is MGHRA, CDR2 YSYEKL, per germline. This CDR3 comprises 13 residues. V lost 0 bases and J 4 bases, leaving 6 bases between the germline ends. CDR3 DNA sequence: TGCGCCAGCAGCCAAGATCCTGGAGAGACCCAGTACTTC. Translating gives CASSQDPGETQYF.

The genes are TRBV6-5 and TRBJ1-3, with 7 bases fitting TRBD1. Germline V CDR1 and CDR2: MNHEY, SVGAGI. Trimming took 6 bases from V and 4 from J; bases not matched to a gene: 6. The CDR3 totals 14 residues. CDR3 loop: CASRPGTAGNTIYF. The CDR3 nucleotides are TGTGCCAGCAGACCTGGGACAGCCGGAAACACCATATATTTT.

The rearrangement uses TRBV14 and TRBJ1-1; D possibly corresponds to TRBD1 (5 bases). This CDR3 has 16 amino acids. Germline-derived CDR1 and CDR2 are SGHDN and FVKESK. V gave up 5 bases and J gave up 5 bases, with 21 bases separating them. The CDR3 DNA reads TGTGCCAGCAGCGAAGGGACGCCCTCGTGGGGAACTGAAGCTTTCTTT. Residues: CASSEGTPSWGTEAFF.

The chain links TRBV5-1 to TRBJ2-3; no clear D gene. Germline V gives CDR1 SGHRS, CDR2 YFSETQ. The CDR3 spans 14 residues. V lost 4 bases and J 0 bases, leaving 9 bases between the germline ends. Written as DNA, the CDR3 is TGCGCCAGCAGCCGGGCGGATAGCACAGATACGCAGTATTTT. Its translation is CASSRADSTDTQYF.

The genes are TRBV19 and TRBJ2-6; TRBD2 is a possible D gene (5 bases). The V gene's germline CDR1 is LNHDA and CDR2 SQIVND (reference sequence). V gave up 6 bases and J gave up 1 base, with 10 bases separating them. This CDR3 spans 15 amino acids. The CDR3 spells CASSPPGSGANVLTF. In DNA form, the CDR3 reads TGTGCCAGTAGCCCCCCGGGGTCTGGGGCCAACGTCCTGACTTTC.

A word on this clone: The same CDR3 is also encoded by other DNA sequences in this sample. V usage is TRBV9 and J usage is TRBJ1-5; possibly TRBD1 for D (6 bases). Germline V gene data show CDR1 as SGDLS and CDR2 as YYNGEE. The CDR3 has 15 residues. Trimming stripped 0 bases from V and 0 bases from J, with 7 bases between. CDR3 bases: TGTGCCAGCAGCGTAGAAGGGGGTAGCAATCAGCCCCAGCATTTT. This translates into CASSVEGGSNQPQHF.

The table lists this clone with a count of one. J is TRBJ2-7 and V is TRBV7-9; 8 positions agree with TRBD2. Germline values: CDR1 SEHNR, CDR2 FQNEAQ (reference sequence). Unmatched junction bases numbered 7, after V lost 4 bases and J lost 2 bases. There are 15 residues in the CDR3. CDR3 nucleotides: TGTGCCAGCAGCTCTACGGGGGGGAGCCCCTACGAGCAGTACTTC. Translation gives CASSSTGGSPYEQYF.

The gene calls are TRBV30 and TRBJ1-4, with D possibly being TRBD1 (6 bases). The CDR3 length is 12 residues. Trimming left V 5 bases short and J 7 bases short, with 11 bases between. Germline V gene lookup returns CDR1 GTSNPN and CDR2 SVGIG (reference sequence). In DNA, the CDR3 is TGTGCCTGGCGGGGGGCTGTTGAAAAACTGTTTTTT. It translates to CAWRGAVEKLFF.

The chain is built from TRBV28 and TRBJ2-7; 9 nucleotides align to TRBD1. V was pared by 3 bases and J by 2 bases, with 5 bases of the junction left unmatched. CDR3 length equals 15 residues. Germline V CDR1 and CDR2: MDHEN, SYDVKM. The CDR3 sequence: CASSLEDRGAYEQYF. For the CDR3, the DNA is TGTGCCAGCAGTTTGGAGGACAGGGGTGCCTACGAGCAGTACTTC.

The chain links TRBV5-5 to TRBJ2-7; TRBD1 might be the D (6 bases). V lost 7 bases and J 3 bases, leaving 14 bases between the germline ends. The CDR3 has 13 amino acids. Looked up from germline, CDR1 is SGHKS and CDR2 is YYEKEE (reference sequence). The CDR3 loop reads CASFMDRVYEQYF. Written as DNA, the CDR3 is TGTGCCAGCTTCATGGACAGAGTCTACGAGCAGTACTTC.

CDR3 in amino acids: CASSPTNRMGDQETQYF. The CDR3 region has the DNA TGTGCCAGCTCACCAACGAACAGGATGGGGGACCAAGAGACCCAGTACTTC. V gene TRBV18 combines with J gene TRBJ2-5; D may be TRBD1 or TRBD2 (5 bases each). Trimming left V 2 bases short and J 0 bases short, with 16 bases between. This CDR3 has 17 amino acids. Germline CDR1 KGHSH, CDR2 LQKENI.

The chain employs TRBV11-3 and TRBJ2-7; D is perhaps TRBD2 (7 bases). V gave up 5 bases and J gave up 1 base, with 12 bases separating them. This CDR3 spans 14 amino acids. Germline CDR1 and CDR2: SGHNT and YENEEA. CDR3 sequence (DNA): TGTGCCAGCAGCCGGGGGGCGTTTTCCTACGAGCAGTACTTC. Protein sequence: CASSRGAFSYEQYF.

This rearrangement joins TRBV5-4 to TRBJ2-7; 11 bases line up with TRBD2. V shed 0 bases and J 1 base; nucleotides not matched to a gene: 0. CDR3 length equals 15 residues. Germline assignment: CDR1 SGHNT and CDR2 YYREEE (reference sequence). The CDR3 is CASSLASGRSYEQYF. DNA for the CDR3: TGTGCCAGCAGCTTGGCTAGCGGGAGGTCCTACGAGCAGTACTTC. Using reference TRBV5-4 and TRBJ2-7 for the parts outside the CDR3, the full variable domain is ETGVTQSPTHLIKTRGQQVTLRCSSQSGHNTVSWYQQALGQGPQFIFQYYREEENGRGNFPPRFSGLQFPNYSSELNVNALELDDSALYLCASSLASGRSYEQYFGPGTRLTVT.

This clone was seen a single time. The rearrangement joins TRBV5-1 to TRBJ2-7; 8 positions match TRBD1. The CDR3 has 14 residues. Germline-derived CDR1 and CDR2 are SGHRS and YFSETQ. The ends lost 4 bases at V and 10 bases at J; junction bases unmatched: 13. The CDR3 bases are TGCGCCAGCAGCGTGGAGCCGGGACAGGCGGACCAGTACTTC. The encoded protein is CASSVEPGQADQYF.

V gene TRBV25-1 combines with J gene TRBJ1-3; TRBD1 is a possible D gene (6 bases). CDR3 length: 15 amino acids. Germline V lookup: CDR1 MGHDK, CDR2 SYGVNS. The V end lost 2 bases, the J end lost 2 bases, and 10 bases lay between the germline ends. The CDR3 reads CASSEITGPGNTIYF. In nucleotides, the CDR3 is TGTGCCAGCAGTGAAATCACAGGGCCTGGAAACACCATATATTTT.

The chain couples TRBV5-4 to TRBJ1-1; maybe TRBD1 (5 bases). Trimming stripped 2 bases from V and 0 bases from J, with 11 bases between. CDR3 size: 15 residues. The germline CDR1 and CDR2 sequences are SGHNT and YYREEE (reference sequence). CDR3 bases: TGTGCCAGCAGCTTTTGGCAGGGTCTGAACACTGAAGCTTTCTTT. Protein sequence: CASSFWQGLNTEAFF. Supplemented by reference TRBV5-4 and TRBJ1-1, the full variable domain reads ETGVTQSPTHLIKTRGQQVTLRCSSQSGHNTVSWYQQALGQGPQFIFQYYREEENGRGNFPPRFSGLQFPNYSSELNVNALELDDSALYLCASSFWQGLNTEAFFGQGTRLTVV.

CDR3 loop: CASSLGATVSNQPQHF. The CDR3 bases are TGTGCCAGCAGCTTAGGGGCGACAGTTAGCAATCAGCCCCAGCATTTT. The J gene is TRBJ1-5, the V gene TRBV7-9, with D perhaps TRBD1 (5 bases). Germline V gives CDR1 SEHNR, CDR2 FQNEAQ (reference sequence). CDR3 length equals 16 residues. Trimming cost V 1 base and J 0 bases, with 10 bases left between them.

The chain links TRBV6-4 to TRBJ2-1; the D gene is possibly TRBD2 (6 bases). V was clipped by 4 bases and J by 10 bases, with 17 bases between them. Germline V gene sequence: CDR1 MRHNA, CDR2 SNTAGT. The CDR3 is 14 residues long. The CDR3 here is CASSGFRDSGEQFF. The DNA for the CDR3 is TGTGCCAGCAGTGGCTTCCGGGACTCTGGGGAGCAGTTCTTC.

V usage is TRBV9 and J usage is TRBJ2-7; the D is unclear. Trimming took 0 bases from V and 5 from J, leaving 12 bases between them. The germline gives CDR1 SGDLS, CDR2 YYNGEE. The CDR3 loop spans 14 amino acids. CDR3 sequence (DNA): TGTGCCAGCAGCGTAGGAATCAGGAGCGACGAGCAGTACTTC. Translating it yields CASSVGIRSDEQYF.

This chain connects TRBV7-2 to TRBJ1-4; D ambiguous. V was cut by 0 bases and J by 4 bases, with 12 bases left in between. CDR3 length equals 16 residues. In germline, CDR1 is SGHTA, CDR2 FQGNSA. CDR3: CASSLARLSGNEKLFF. The CDR3 nucleotides are TGTGCCAGCAGCTTAGCTAGGCTCTCGGGTAATGAAAAACTGTTTTTT. Filled out from reference TRBV7-2 and TRBJ1-4, the complete variable domain reads GAGVSQSPSNKVTEKGKDVELRCDPISGHTALYWYRQSLGQGLEFLIYFQGNSAPDKSGLPSDRFSAERTGGSVSTLTIQRTQQEDSAVYLCASSLARLSGNEKLFFGSGTQLSVL.

The chain couples TRBV11-2 to TRBJ1-3; possibly TRBD1 for D (6 bases). Between the trimmed V and J ends, which lost 5 bases and 0 bases, there was a span of 11 bases. This CDR3 is 15 amino acids long. Germline V lookup: CDR1 SGHAT, CDR2 FQNNGV. The CDR3 DNA sequence: TGTGCCAGCAGCAACAGGGCCTTCTCTGGAAACACCATATATTTT. As protein: CASSNRAFSGNTIYF.